These T cell receptor beta chains were read from a single sample in a study of type 1 regulatory T cells. TCRdb called the reads again in MiXCR, with one record for every CDR3 protein. In the table there are some 90,000 distinct CDR3 sequences, roughly 28% of which are singletons. Sample: CD4+ T cells, either the whole sample or a sorted fraction (not recorded which). Source of these receptors: a human donor in good health. Each CDR3 is given with its conserved first and last residue. The D gene is left open where the match is weak. Part of the rows lack a size; the others show once, few, many or a class for expanded clones.

clone_size j_call cdr3_length d_call v_call cdr3_aa cdr3_nt
few TRBJ2-5 14 . TRBV4-2 CASSQGQEAGSQYF TGTGCCAGCAGCCAAGGTCAGGAGGCTGGGTCCCAGTACTTC
. TRBJ2-7 15 TRBD1 TRBV10-3 CAISEPDRGSHEQYF TGTGCCATCAGTGAGCCGGACAGGGGGTCCCACGAGCAGTACTTC
. TRBJ2-3 15 . TRBV4-1 CASSQEGGGRDTQYF TGCGCCAGCAGCCAAGAAGGTGGGGGTCGAGATACGCAGTATTTT
. TRBJ1-1 14 . TRBV20-1 CSARDLTVNTEAFF TGCAGTGCTAGAGACCTTACAGTGAACACTGAAGCTTTCTTT
once TRBJ1-5 15 TRBD1 TRBV19 CASRDRGRDNRPQHF TGTGCCAGTAGGGACAGGGGGCGAGACAATCGGCCCCAGCATTTT
. TRBJ1-1 16 TRBD1 TRBV30 CAWSGPRTGMNTEAFF TGTGCCTGGAGCGGGCCCAGGACAGGTATGAACACTGAAGCTTTCTTT
. TRBJ2-5 13 . TRBV24-1 CATRGEGYETQYF TGTGCCACCAGGGGCGAGGGGTATGAGACCCAGTACTTC
. TRBJ2-5 14 . TRBV6-5 CASSPTRGRETQYF TGTGCCAGCAGCCCAACTAGGGGCAGAGAGACCCAGTACTTC
few TRBJ1-1 14 TRBD1 TRBV13 CASSRTGVNTEAFF TGTGCCAGCAGCAGGACAGGGGTGAACACTGAAGCTTTCTTT
. TRBJ2-2 14 TRBD2 TRBV5-1 CASKREANTGELFF TGCGCCAGCAAGCGGGAAGCGAACACCGGGGAGCTGTTTTTT
few TRBJ2-5 14 TRBD2 TRBV28 CASSLAGGGQTQYF TGTGCCAGCAGTTTAGCGGGAGGGGGACAGACCCAGTACTTC
few TRBJ1-1 16 . TRBV20-1 CSARLFAGTVNTEAFF TGCAGTGCTAGACTATTTGCCGGGACGGTGAACACTGAAGCTTTCTTT
few TRBJ1-4 15 . TRBV28 CAGKPRGGTNEKLFF TGTGCCGGAAAGCCCCGAGGGGGAACTAATGAAAAACTGTTTTTT
. TRBJ2-1 11 . TRBV29-1 CSVAGEREQFF TGCAGCGTTGCGGGGGAGAGGGAGCAGTTCTTC
. TRBJ1-1 15 . TRBV20-1 CSARDPGQSNTEAFF TGCAGTGCTAGAGATCCGGGACAATCAAACACTGAAGCTTTCTTT
. TRBJ2-1 17 . TRBV14 CASSLSQLIPSYNEQFF TGTGCCAGCAGCCTAAGTCAGCTCATCCCCTCCTACAATGAGCAGTTCTTC
. TRBJ2-2 14 . TRBV6-2/TRBV6-3 CASSGGTHTGELFF TGTGCCAGCAGTGGCGGGACTCACACCGGGGAGCTGTTTTTT
few TRBJ2-7 15 . TRBV11-2 CASSSLGRGTYEQYF TGTGCCAGCAGCTCCCTAGGGCGGGGAACCTACGAGCAGTACTTC
once TRBJ1-1 13 . TRBV20-1 CSASGGVGTEAFF TGCAGTGCTAGTGGGGGGGTTGGGACTGAAGCTTTCTTT
. TRBJ2-2 14 . TRBV3-1 CASSLRDVAGELFF TGTGCCAGCAGCCTGAGGGACGTGGCCGGGGAGCTGTTTTTT
. TRBJ2-7 14 TRBD2 TRBV7-2 CASIPSGRETEQYF TGTGCCAGCATCCCTAGCGGGAGGGAAACGGAGCAGTACTTC
many TRBJ2-2 16 TRBD1 TRBV24-1 CATSDSGTGSTGELFF TGTGCCACCAGTGATTCCGGGACAGGGTCCACCGGGGAGCTGTTTTTT
. TRBJ1-4 12 . TRBV20-1 CSAPGLGEKLFF TGCAGTGCGCCGGGACTGGGAGAAAAACTGTTTTTT
. TRBJ2-3 16 TRBD2 TRBV3-1 CASSQVGLAGADTQYF TGTGCCAGCAGCCAAGTCGGACTAGCGGGAGCAGATACGCAGTATTTT
. TRBJ2-1 16 TRBD2 TRBV5-1 CASGPVRERGMNEQFF TGCGCCAGCGGCCCGGTGCGGGAGAGAGGGATGAATGAGCAGTTCTTC
few TRBJ2-1 14 . TRBV6-5 CASSYSLGRNEQFF TGTGCCAGCAGTTACTCTCTCGGGCGTAATGAGCAGTTCTTC
few TRBJ1-6 14 . TRBV5-1 CASSLSGANSPLHF TGCGCCAGCAGCTTGTCAGGAGCAAATTCACCCCTCCACTTT
. TRBJ1-2 15 . TRBV14 CASSQDFVQGGGYTF TGTGCCAGCAGCCAAGATTTCGTGCAGGGAGGTGGCTACACCTTC
. TRBJ2-1 16 TRBD2 TRBV28 CASSSPSGITYNEQFF TGTGCCAGCAGTTCTCCTAGCGGAATAACCTACAATGAGCAGTTCTTC
few TRBJ2-1 17 TRBD2 TRBV3-1 CASSQDRLAGGRDEQFF TGTGCCAGCAGCCAGGACCGACTAGCGGGAGGTCGAGATGAGCAGTTCTTC
. TRBJ1-1 14 . TRBV6-5 CASSAGGVNTEAFF TGTGCCAGCAGTGCCGGGGGCGTGAACACTGAAGCTTTCTTT
. TRBJ2-2 17 TRBD2 TRBV6-2/TRBV6-3 CASRTGTSAFGTGELFF TGTGCCAGCAGGACCGGGACTAGCGCCTTCGGCACCGGGGAGCTGTTTTTT
. TRBJ2-1 17 . TRBV2 CASSARRPGVSYNEQFF TGTGCCAGCAGTGCCCGCAGGCCAGGGGTCTCCTACAATGAGCAGTTCTTC
. TRBJ2-7 13 . TRBV5-4 CASSGGTVGELYF TGTGCCAGCAGCGGGGGGACAGTTGGCGAGCTGTACTTC
. TRBJ2-7 12 TRBD2 TRBV25-1 CASTAGGFVQYF TGTGCCAGCACGGCGGGAGGGTTTGTGCAGTACTTC
. TRBJ1-1 19 . TRBV11-2 CASSLTRPKQNGRNTEAFF TGTGCCAGCAGCCTCACCCGACCAAAACAAAACGGGCGGAACACTGAAGCTTTCTTT
few TRBJ2-5 13 . TRBV10-2 CASSEWGRETQYF TGCGCCAGCAGTGAATGGGGGCGAGAGACCCAGTACTTC
. TRBJ1-2 17 . TRBV2 CASSEALLLQGSYGYTF TGTGCCAGCAGTGAAGCGCTATTATTGCAGGGCTCCTATGGCTACACCTTC
few TRBJ2-5 12 . TRBV28 CASSPGLETQYF TGTGCCAGCAGTCCGGGGCTAGAGACCCAGTACTTC
few TRBJ2-3 14 TRBD1 TRBV20-1 CSAMGQSSTDTQYF TGCAGTGCCATGGGACAGTCTAGCACAGATACGCAGTATTTT
. TRBJ2-2 14 . TRBV5-1 CASSPTVNTGELFF TGCGCCAGCAGCCCGACAGTGAACACCGGGGAGCTGTTTTTT
few TRBJ2-7 11 TRBD1 TRBV20-1 CSAIDRVTQYF TGCAGTGCCATTGACAGGGTCACCCAGTACTTC
. TRBJ1-1 14 . TRBV7-8 CASSPRTLNTEAFF TGTGCCAGCAGCCCTAGGACTTTGAACACTGAAGCTTTCTTT
many TRBJ1-1 14 TRBD1 TRBV2 CASSQQGRDTEAFF TGTGCCAGCAGCCAACAGGGGCGCGACACTGAAGCTTTCTTT